Listed below are T cell receptor beta chains from one sample, sequenced in a study of OX40 agonist ivuxolimab in advanced cancers. Sequenced by immunoSEQ multiplex PCR; TCRdb stores in-frame clones only, minus some. This sample yields 15,000 to 20,000 clones, of which 70% to 90% are seen a single time; 15% to 20% belongs to the top ten. The sample was CD4+ or CD8+ T cells sorted from blood, taken in a trial of the OX40 agonist ivuxolimab. These receptors all stem from an adult with an advanced solid tumor such as melanoma, head and neck, liver or kidney cancer. The CDR3 runs from the conserved cysteine through the conserved F or W. D genes are given only for firm matches. Only some rows state a clone size, as once, few, many or a class for expanded clones.

v_call,d_call,clone_size,j_call,cdr3_nt,cdr3_aa
TRBV2,NA,NA,TRBJ2-5,TGTGCCAGCAGAAGGGGACTTCCACAAGAGACCCAGTACTTC,CASRRGLPQETQYF
TRBV7-2,TRBD1,NA,TRBJ2-7,TGTGCCAGCAAGGGGGCGTCCTACGAGCAGTACTTC,CASKGASYEQYF
TRBV18,NA,NA,TRBJ1-1,TGTGCCAGCTCAGCCCCCAATTTTCCTGAAGCTTTCTTT,CASSAPNFPEAFF
TRBV28,NA,NA,TRBJ1-3,TGTGCCAGCAGTTTAACCGGGCCTGGGGGTGGAAACACCATATATTTT,CASSLTGPGGGNTIYF
TRBV7-3,TRBD2,NA,TRBJ2-1,TGTGCCAGCAGCTTAGAGTTTAGGCGGGAGGAGCAGTTCTTC,CASSLEFRREEQFF
TRBV19,TRBD1,NA,TRBJ1-2,TGTGCCAGTAGTGGGCGGACAGGGGCGTTCTATGGCTACACCTTC,CASSGRTGAFYGYTF
TRBV18,TRBD1,once,TRBJ1-5,TGTGCCAGCTCAACCTCGGGACAGGGAATTCAGCCCCAGCATTTT,CASSTSGQGIQPQHF
TRBV27,NA,NA,TRBJ2-7,TGTGCCAGCAGTTCGCACGAGCAGTACTTC,CASSSHEQYF
TRBV7-8,NA,NA,TRBJ2-2,TGTGCCAGCAGCCCCGTGCCCCCCCTCGAGGGGACCGTTACCGGGGAGCTGTTTTTT,CASSPVPPLEGTVTGELFF
TRBV11-2,TRBD2,NA,TRBJ2-7,TGTGCCAGCAGATCACTAGCGGGCTCCTACGAGCAGTACTTC,CASRSLAGSYEQYF
TRBV20-1,NA,NA,TRBJ2-2,TGCAGTGCTAGTAAGGGATTGGAGCTGTTTTTT,CSASKGLELFF
TRBV4-1,TRBD1,NA,TRBJ1-1,TGCGCCAGCAGCGTCGGACAGGGGATGAACACTGAAGCTTTCTTT,CASSVGQGMNTEAFF